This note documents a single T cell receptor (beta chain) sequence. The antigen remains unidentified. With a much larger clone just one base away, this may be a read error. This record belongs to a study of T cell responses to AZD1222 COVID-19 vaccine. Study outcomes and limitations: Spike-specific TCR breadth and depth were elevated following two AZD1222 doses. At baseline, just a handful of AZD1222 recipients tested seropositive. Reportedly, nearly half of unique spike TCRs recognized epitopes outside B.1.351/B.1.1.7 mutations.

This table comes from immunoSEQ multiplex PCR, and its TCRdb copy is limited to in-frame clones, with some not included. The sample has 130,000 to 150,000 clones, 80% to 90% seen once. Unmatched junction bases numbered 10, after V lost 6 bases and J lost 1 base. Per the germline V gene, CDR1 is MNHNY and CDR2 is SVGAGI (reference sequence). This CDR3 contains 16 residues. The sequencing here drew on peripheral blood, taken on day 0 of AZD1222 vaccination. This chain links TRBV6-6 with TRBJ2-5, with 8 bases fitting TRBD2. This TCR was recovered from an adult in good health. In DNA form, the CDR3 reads TGTGCCAGCAGCAACCGGGGGGCGGGGGGCCAAGAGACCCAGTACTTC. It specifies CASSNRGAGGQETQYF.